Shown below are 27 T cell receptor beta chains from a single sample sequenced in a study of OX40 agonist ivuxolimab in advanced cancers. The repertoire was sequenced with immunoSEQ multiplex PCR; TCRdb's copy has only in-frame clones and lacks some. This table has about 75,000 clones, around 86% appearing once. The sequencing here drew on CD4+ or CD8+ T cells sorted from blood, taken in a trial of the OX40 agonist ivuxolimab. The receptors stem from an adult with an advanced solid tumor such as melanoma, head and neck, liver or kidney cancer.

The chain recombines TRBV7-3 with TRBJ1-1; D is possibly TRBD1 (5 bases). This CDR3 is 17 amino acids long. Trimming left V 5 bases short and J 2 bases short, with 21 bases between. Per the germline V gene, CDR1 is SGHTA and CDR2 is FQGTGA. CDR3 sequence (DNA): TGTGCCAGCAGCCAAGGCGGGGGTCATATTATAAACACTGAAGCTTTCTTT. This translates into CASSQGGGHIINTEAFF.

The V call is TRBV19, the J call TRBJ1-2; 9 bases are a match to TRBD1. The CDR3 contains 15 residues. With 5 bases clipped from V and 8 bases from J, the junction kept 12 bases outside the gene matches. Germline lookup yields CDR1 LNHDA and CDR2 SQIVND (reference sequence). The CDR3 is CASSPRTGASQGYTF. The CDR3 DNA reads TGTGCCAGTAGTCCACGGACAGGGGCGTCCCAGGGCTACACCTTC.

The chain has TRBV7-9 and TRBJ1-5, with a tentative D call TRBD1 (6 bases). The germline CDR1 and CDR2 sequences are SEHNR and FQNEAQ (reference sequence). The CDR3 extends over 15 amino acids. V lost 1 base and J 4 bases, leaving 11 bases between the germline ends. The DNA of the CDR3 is TGTGCCAGCAGCTTAGACGGACAGCGAAATCAGCCCCAGCATTTT. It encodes CASSLDGQRNQPQHF.

CDR3 nucleotides: TGTGCCAGCACCCAAAGACTAGCGGGGGACAATGAGCAGTTCTTC. Residues: CASTQRLAGDNEQFF. The chain links TRBV7-9 to TRBJ2-1; 12 bases line up with TRBD2. Germline V gene lookup returns CDR1 SEHNR and CDR2 FQNEAQ (reference sequence). CDR3 size: 15 residues. V lost 7 bases, J lost 5 bases, and 6 bases stayed unmatched.

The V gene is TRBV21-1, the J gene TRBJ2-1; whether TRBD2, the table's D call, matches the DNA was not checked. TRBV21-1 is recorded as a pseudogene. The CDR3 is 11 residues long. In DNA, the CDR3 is TGTGCCAGCAGGGTTAGCAATGAGCAGTTCTTC. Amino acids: CASRVSNEQFF.

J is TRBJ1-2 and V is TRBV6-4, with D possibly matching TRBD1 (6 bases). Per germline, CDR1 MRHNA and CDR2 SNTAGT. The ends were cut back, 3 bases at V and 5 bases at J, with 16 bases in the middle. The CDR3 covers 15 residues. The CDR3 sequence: CASSEEGGGSYGYTF. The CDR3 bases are TGTGCCAGCAGTGAAGAAGGAGGGGGTTCGTATGGCTACACCTTC.

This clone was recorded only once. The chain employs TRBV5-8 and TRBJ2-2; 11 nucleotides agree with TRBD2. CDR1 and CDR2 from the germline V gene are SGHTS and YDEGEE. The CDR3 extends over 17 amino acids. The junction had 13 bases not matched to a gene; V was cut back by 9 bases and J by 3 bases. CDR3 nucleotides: TGTGCCACGCCCGCTGGGCTAGCGGGGGGTTACACCGGGGAGCTGTTTTTT. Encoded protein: CATPAGLAGGYTGELFF.

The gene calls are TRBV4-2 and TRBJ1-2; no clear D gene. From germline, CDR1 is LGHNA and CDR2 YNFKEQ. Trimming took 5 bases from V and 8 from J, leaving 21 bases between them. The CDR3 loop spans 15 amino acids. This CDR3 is CASSLAADGGEGYTF. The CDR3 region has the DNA TGTGCCAGCAGCTTGGCCGCGGACGGTGGAGAAGGCTACACCTTC.

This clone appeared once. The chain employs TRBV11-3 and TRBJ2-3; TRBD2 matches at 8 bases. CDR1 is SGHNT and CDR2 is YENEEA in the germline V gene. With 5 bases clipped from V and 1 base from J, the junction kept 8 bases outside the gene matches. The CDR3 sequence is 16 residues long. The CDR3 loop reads CASSPQGAGGTDTQYF. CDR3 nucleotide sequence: TGTGCCAGCAGCCCACAGGGAGCGGGGGGCACAGATACGCAGTATTTT.

DNA of the CDR3: TGTGCCAGCAGTCCCACCTCCTACGAGCAGTACTTC. Translation: CASSPTSYEQYF. The V and J genes are TRBV6-1 and TRBJ2-7; D not certain. The CDR3 runs 12 residues. Trimming took off 5 bases at V and 0 bases at J, with 5 bases between the two ends. Per the germline V gene, CDR1 is MNHNS and CDR2 is SASEGT.

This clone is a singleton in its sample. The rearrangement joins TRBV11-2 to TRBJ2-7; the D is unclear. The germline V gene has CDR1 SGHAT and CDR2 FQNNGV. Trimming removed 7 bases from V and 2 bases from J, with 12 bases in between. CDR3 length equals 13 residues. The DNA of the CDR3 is TGTGCCAGCAAACAGTACTCGACCTACGAGCAGTACTTC. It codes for CASKQYSTYEQYF. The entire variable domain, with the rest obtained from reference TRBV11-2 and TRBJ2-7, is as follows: EAGVAQSPRYKIIEKRQSVAFWCNPISGHATLYWYQQILGQGPKLLIQFQNNGVVDDSQLPKDRFSAERLKGVDSTLKIQPAKLEDSAVYLCASKQYSTYEQYFGPGTRLTVT.

The CDR3: CASRTGASSYNEQFF. CDR3 sequence (DNA): TGTGCCAGCAGAACAGGGGCGAGCTCCTACAATGAGCAGTTCTTC. V and J are TRBV6-6 and TRBJ2-1; 7 nucleotides line up with TRBD1. This CDR3 is built from 15 residues. Germline V gene data show CDR1 as MNHNY and CDR2 as SVGAGI (reference sequence). J was trimmed by 0 bases and V by 6 bases; bases with no gene match: 5.

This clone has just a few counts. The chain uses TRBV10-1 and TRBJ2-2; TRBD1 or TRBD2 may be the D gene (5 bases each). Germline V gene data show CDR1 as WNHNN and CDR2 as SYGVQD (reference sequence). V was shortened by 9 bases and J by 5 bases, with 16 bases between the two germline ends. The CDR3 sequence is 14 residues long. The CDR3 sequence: CARRGRAKTGELFF. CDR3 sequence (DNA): TGCGCCAGGAGGGGCAGGGCCAAAACCGGGGAGCTGTTTTTT.

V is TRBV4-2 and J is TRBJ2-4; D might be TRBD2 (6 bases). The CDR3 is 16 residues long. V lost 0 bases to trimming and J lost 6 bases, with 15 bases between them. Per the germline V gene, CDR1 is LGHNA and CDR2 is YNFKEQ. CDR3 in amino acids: CASSQESGLKTNIQYF. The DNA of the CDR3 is TGTGCCAGCAGCCAAGAAAGTGGACTAAAGACAAACATTCAGTACTTC.

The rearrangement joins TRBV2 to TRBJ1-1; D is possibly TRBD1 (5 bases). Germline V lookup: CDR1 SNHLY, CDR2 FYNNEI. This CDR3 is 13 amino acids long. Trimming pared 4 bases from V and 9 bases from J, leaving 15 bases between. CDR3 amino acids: CASSVTGLYQAFF. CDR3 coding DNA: TGTGCCAGCAGTGTAACGGGGCTGTACCAAGCTTTCTTT.

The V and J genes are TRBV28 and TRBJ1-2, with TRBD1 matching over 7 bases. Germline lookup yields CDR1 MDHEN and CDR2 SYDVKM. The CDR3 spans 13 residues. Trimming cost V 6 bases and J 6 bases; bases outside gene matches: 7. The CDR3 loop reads CASSPDRRNGYTF. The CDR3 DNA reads TGTGCCAGCAGCCCGGACAGGCGTAATGGCTACACCTTC.

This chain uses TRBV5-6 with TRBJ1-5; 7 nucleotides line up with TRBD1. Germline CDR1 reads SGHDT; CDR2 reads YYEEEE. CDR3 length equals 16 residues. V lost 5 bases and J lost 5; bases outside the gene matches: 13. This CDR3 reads CASSQMTGRSDQPQHF. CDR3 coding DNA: TGTGCCAGCAGTCAGATGACAGGGAGATCCGATCAGCCCCAGCATTTT.

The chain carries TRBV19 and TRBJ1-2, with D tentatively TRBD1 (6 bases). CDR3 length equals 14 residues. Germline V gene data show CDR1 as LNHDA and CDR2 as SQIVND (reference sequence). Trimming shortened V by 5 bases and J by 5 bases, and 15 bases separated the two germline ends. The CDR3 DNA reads TGTGCCAGTAGTTCCACAGGGATTTGGTATGGCTACACCTTC. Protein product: CASSSTGIWYGYTF.

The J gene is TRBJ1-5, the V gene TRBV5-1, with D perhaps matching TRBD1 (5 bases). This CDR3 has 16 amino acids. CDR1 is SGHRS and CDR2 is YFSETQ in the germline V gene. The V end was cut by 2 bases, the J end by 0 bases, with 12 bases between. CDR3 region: CASSLGGDFSNQPQHF. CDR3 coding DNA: TGCGCCAGCAGCTTAGGAGGGGACTTTAGCAATCAGCCCCAGCATTTT.

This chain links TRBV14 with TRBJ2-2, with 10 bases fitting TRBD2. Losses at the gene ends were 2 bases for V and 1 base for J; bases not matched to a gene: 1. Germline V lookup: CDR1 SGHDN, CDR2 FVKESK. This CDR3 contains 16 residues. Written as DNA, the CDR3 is TGTGCCAGCAGCCAATGGACTAGCGGGAACACCGGGGAGCTGTTTTTT. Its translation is CASSQWTSGNTGELFF.

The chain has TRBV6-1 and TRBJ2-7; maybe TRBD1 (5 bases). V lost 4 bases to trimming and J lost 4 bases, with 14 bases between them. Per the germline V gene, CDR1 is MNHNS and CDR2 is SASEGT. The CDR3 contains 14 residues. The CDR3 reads CASSASGALYEQYF. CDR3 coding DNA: TGTGCCAGCAGTGCGTCTGGGGCTCTGTACGAGCAGTACTTC.

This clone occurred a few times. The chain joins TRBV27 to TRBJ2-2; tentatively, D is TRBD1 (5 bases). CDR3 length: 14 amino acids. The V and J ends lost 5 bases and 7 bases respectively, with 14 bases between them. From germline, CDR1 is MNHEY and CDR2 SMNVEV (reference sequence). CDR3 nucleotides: TGTGCCAGCAGTCCTGGGGCACAGTACGGGGAGCTGTTTTTT. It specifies CASSPGAQYGELFF.

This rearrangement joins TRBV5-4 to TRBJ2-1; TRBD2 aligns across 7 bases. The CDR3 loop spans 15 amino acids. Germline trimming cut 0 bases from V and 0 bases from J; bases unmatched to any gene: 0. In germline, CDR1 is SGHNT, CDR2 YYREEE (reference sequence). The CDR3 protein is CASSLVAGSYNEQFF. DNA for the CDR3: TGTGCCAGCAGCTTGGTAGCGGGCTCCTACAATGAGCAGTTCTTC.

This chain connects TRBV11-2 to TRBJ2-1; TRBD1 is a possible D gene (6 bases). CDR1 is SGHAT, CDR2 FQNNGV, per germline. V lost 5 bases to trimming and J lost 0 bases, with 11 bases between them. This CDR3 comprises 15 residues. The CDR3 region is CASSPQGSSYNEQFF. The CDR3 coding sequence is TGTGCCAGCAGCCCACAGGGATCCTCCTACAATGAGCAGTTCTTC.

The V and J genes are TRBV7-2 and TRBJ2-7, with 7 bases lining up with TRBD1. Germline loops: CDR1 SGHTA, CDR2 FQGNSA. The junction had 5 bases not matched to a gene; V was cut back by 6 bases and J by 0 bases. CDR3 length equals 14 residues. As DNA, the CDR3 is TGTGCCAGCAGGAACAGGGGAAACTCCTACGAGCAGTACTTC. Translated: CASRNRGNSYEQYF.

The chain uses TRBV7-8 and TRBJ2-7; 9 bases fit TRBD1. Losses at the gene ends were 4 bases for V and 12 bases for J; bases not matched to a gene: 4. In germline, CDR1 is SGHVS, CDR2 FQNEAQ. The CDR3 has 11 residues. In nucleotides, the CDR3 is TGTGCCAGCAGCTCTGGACAGGGGCGGTACTTC. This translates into CASSSGQGRYF.

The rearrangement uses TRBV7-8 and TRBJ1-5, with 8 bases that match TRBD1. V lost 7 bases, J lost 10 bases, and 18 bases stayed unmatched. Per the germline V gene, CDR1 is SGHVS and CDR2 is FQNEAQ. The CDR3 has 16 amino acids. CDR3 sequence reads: CASTLRSDRERGPQHF. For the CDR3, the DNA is TGTGCCAGCACCCTTAGATCGGACAGGGAAAGGGGACCCCAGCATTTT.